This TCR beta chain was profiled in a study of vaccination effects on CD4 cells after COVID-19. There are 13 residues in the CDR3. V was shortened by 1 base and J by 3 bases, with 1 base between the two germline ends. Germline CDR1 reads MNHEY; CDR2 reads SVGEGT. Sequenced by immunoSEQ multiplex PCR; TCRdb stores in-frame clones only, minus some. This sample has some 79,000 clones, with 74% found just once. Before any sequencing was done, the ViraFEST assay used viral peptide pools to expand antigen-specific CD4+ T cells. The culture ran for roughly ten days before CD4+ T cells were isolated. Findings and caveats of the study: Marked clonal contraction of infection- and vaccine-induced clones was seen late after vaccination. From healthy vaccinees, only 1 of 255 vaccine-induced clones also reacted to common cold coronaviruses.

A word on this clone: The antigen is unknown.

The sequencing used CD4+ T cells from PBMCs cultured with HCoV-229E spike peptides, collected before COVID-19 vaccination. The rearrangement links TRBV6-2 or TRBV6-3 to TRBJ1-6, with unresolved D. The receptor was isolated from a human donor who received a COVID-19 vaccine. The CDR3 protein is CASSYYYNSPLHF. In DNA, the CDR3 is TGTGCCAGCAGTTACTACTATAATTCACCCCTCCACTTT.